Listed below are T cell receptor beta chains from one sample, sequenced in a study of T cell responses to AZD1222 COVID-19 vaccine. Libraries were prepared by immunoSEQ multiplex PCR; TCRdb keeps only in-frame clonotypes and omits some of them. Of roughly 100,000 clones in the sample, 88% are singletons; the top ten hold over 7.5%. The sequences come from peripheral blood, collected on day 0 of AZD1222 vaccination. These receptors originate from an adult in good health. The CDR3 runs from the conserved cysteine through the conserved F or W. A D gene is named only where the DNA matches it firmly. Expanded clones get a size class; other rows say once, few or many, or leave the size out.

TRBV6-2/TRBV6-3	.	.	TRBJ1-5	TGTGCCAGCAGTGCCGGGGGGCATAGCAATCAGCCCCAGCATTTT	CASSAGGHSNQPQHF
TRBV5-1	.	few	TRBJ2-5	TGCGCCAGCAGCTTGCCCCAGTTAGGGACCCAGTACTTC	CASSLPQLGTQYF
TRBV4-3	.	.	TRBJ2-1	TGCGCCAGCAGCCAATTCGGGGGGCAAACCTACAATGAGCAGTTCTTC	CASSQFGGQTYNEQFF
TRBV18	.	.	TRBJ1-2	TGTGCCAGCTCACCGGACGGCTATGGCTACACCTTC	CASSPDGYGYTF
TRBV21-1	.	.	TRBJ2-7	TGTGCCAGCAGCAATGTGGGGGACGAGCAGTACTTC	CASSNVGDEQYF
TRBV12-3/TRBV12-4	.	.	TRBJ2-5	TGTGCCAGCGGGGGGGGGCGAGAGACCCAGTACTTC	CASGGGRETQYF
TRBV6-5	TRBD2	.	TRBJ2-7	TGTGCCACCGCCACCCGGGGGGGCAGTTTCTACGAGCAGTACTTC	CATATRGGSFYEQYF
TRBV27	.	.	TRBJ1-3	TGTGCCAGCAGTTTCCGAGGAGGGGCTGGAAACACCATATATTTT	CASSFRGGAGNTIYF
TRBV9	TRBD1	.	TRBJ2-7	TGTGCCAGCGCCCGGGACAGGGGCTACGAGCAGTACTTC	CASARDRGYEQYF
TRBV2	.	.	TRBJ2-7	TGTGCCAGCAGATCTTTCCGACAGACCACCTACGAGCAGTACTTC	CASRSFRQTTYEQYF
TRBV6-5	TRBD1	.	TRBJ1-1	TGTGCCAGCAGCTTAAACAGGGGGGGCACTGAAGCTTTCTTT	CASSLNRGGTEAFF
TRBV27	.	few	TRBJ1-3	TGTGCCAGCAGTTTGGGTGGACATTACTCTGGAAACACCATATATTTT	CASSLGGHYSGNTIYF
TRBV2	TRBD1	.	TRBJ1-5	TGTGCCAGCAGGACCGACAGGGCAGGGCAGCCCCAGCATTTT	CASRTDRAGQPQHF
TRBV27	TRBD1	few	TRBJ1-3	TGTGCCAGCAGTCCTATACAGGGGGGAAACACCATATATTTT	CASSPIQGGNTIYF
TRBV9	.	.	TRBJ2-7	TGTGCCAGCAGCCCGTTCGCAGGCACCTACGAGCAGTACTTC	CASSPFAGTYEQYF
TRBV7-8	TRBD1	.	TRBJ2-7	TGTGCCAGCAGCCATGACAGGGGGCGAGAGCAGTACTTC	CASSHDRGREQYF
TRBV7-2	.	.	TRBJ2-1	TGTGCCAGCCTACGGGAGATTGAGCAGTTCTTC	CASLREIEQFF
TRBV28	.	.	TRBJ1-4	TGTGCCAGCAGGTCGTCCGCAACTAATGAAAAACTGTTTTTT	CASRSSATNEKLFF
TRBV21-1	.	.	TRBJ2-3	TGTGCCAGCAGCCCCCGGGACAGTCATATGTATACGCAGTATTTT	CASSPRDSHMYTQYF
TRBV6-5	.	.	TRBJ1-1	TGTGCCAGCAGTTACTCTTACGGGGAGGGGAACACTGAAGCTTTCTTT	CASSYSYGEGNTEAFF
TRBV19	.	.	TRBJ1-1	TGTGCCAGTAGTAATAGGGCAGATGAAGCTTTCTTT	CASSNRADEAFF
TRBV5-1	.	.	TRBJ2-2	TGCGCCAGCAGCTTCGGGGACACCGGGGAGCTGTTTTTT	CASSFGDTGELFF
TRBV23-1	.	once	TRBJ2-7	TGCGCCAGCAGTCAATTGGGGGTTTACGAGCAGTACTTC	CASSQLGVYEQYF
TRBV25-1	.	.	TRBJ2-1	TGTGCCAGCAGTGAATCAGACAGGCGACCTACAAATGAGCAGTTCTTC	CASSESDRRPTNEQFF
TRBV6-5	.	.	TRBJ1-1	TGTGCCAGCAACACTGAGGCGTACACTGAAGCTTTCTTT	CASNTEAYTEAFF
TRBV6-5	.	.	TRBJ2-1	TGTGCCAGCAGTTACTCGTTCCAGGGGGGCTACAATGAGCAGTTCTTC	CASSYSFQGGYNEQFF
TRBV13	.	.	TRBJ2-2	TGTGCCAGCAGCTTAGGCCTAATGGGGGAGAACACCGGGGAGCTGTTTTTT	CASSLGLMGENTGELFF
TRBV6-2/TRBV6-3	TRBD2	medium-sized	TRBJ2-5	TGTGCCAGCAGTTACCCGACGACGGAGCGGGAGAAAGAGACCCAGTACTTC	CASSYPTTEREKETQYF
TRBV7-7	.	once	TRBJ2-2	TGTGCTAGCAGCCCTACCCCTTTAGGCACCGGGGAGCTGTTTTTT	CASSPTPLGTGELFF
TRBV14	.	few	TRBJ2-2	TGTGCCAGCAGCGCCCAGGGTCAGAGCACCGGGGAGCTGTTTTTT	CASSAQGQSTGELFF
TRBV30	.	.	TRBJ2-3	TGTGCCTGGAGTGGCGGTCCAGATACGCAGTATTTT	CAWSGGPDTQYF
TRBV27	.	once	TRBJ2-5	TGTGCCAGCAGTTTTCACTCACAAGAGACCCAGTACTTC	CASSFHSQETQYF
TRBV3-1/TRBV3-2	.	many	TRBJ2-2	TGTGCCAGCAGCCCTACAACGGGTGAGCTGTTTTTT	CASSPTTGELFF
TRBV5-1	.	once	TRBJ1-6	TGCGCCAGCAGCTCCGGGACGGTGAATAATTCACCCCTCCACTTT	CASSSGTVNNSPLHF
TRBV11-3	.	.	TRBJ2-7	TGTGCCAGCAGCTCCGGCCCGGGTTACGAGCAGTACTTC	CASSSGPGYEQYF
TRBV9	TRBD2	.	TRBJ2-3	TGTGCCAGCAGCGTAAATAGCGGGGGGCTCACAGATACGCAGTATTTT	CASSVNSGGLTDTQYF
TRBV30	TRBD1	.	TRBJ2-1	TGTGCCGCGGGACAGGGCTACAATGAGCAGTTCTTC	CAAGQGYNEQFF
TRBV4-1	TRBD2	.	TRBJ2-4	TGCGCCAGCAGCCAAGTTCTAGCGGGGAAAAACATTCAGTACTTC	CASSQVLAGKNIQYF
TRBV5-8	.	.	TRBJ2-1	TGTGCCAGCAGCTGCAACATCGAGGACCCAACATGCGTCGATGAGCAGTTCTTC	CASSCNIEDPTCVDEQFF
TRBV10-3	.	.	TRBJ1-3	TGTGCCACGCGGGGTATATCTGGAAACACCATATATTTT	CATRGISGNTIYF
TRBV6-5	TRBD1	.	TRBJ2-1	TGTGCCAGCAGTTATGACAGGGGGCCTTACAATGAGCAGTTCTTC	CASSYDRGPYNEQFF
TRBV20-1	.	.	TRBJ1-3	TGCAGTGCTAGTGCTGGTTCGAAAGGAAACACCATATATTTT	CSASAGSKGNTIYF
TRBV28	.	.	TRBJ2-7	TGTGCCAGCAGTTCGGGACCGCTGCCCTACTTC	CASSSGPLPYF
TRBV6-4	TRBD2	.	TRBJ2-7	TGTGCCAGCAGCCCGGACAGGACTAGCGGGGGGGAGTACTTC	CASSPDRTSGGEYF
TRBV28	TRBD1	.	TRBJ1-2	TGTGCCAGCAGTTATCGCCGACAGGGGTTGGGGGGCTACACCTTC	CASSYRRQGLGGYTF